These 28 T cell receptor beta chains came from one sample sequenced in a study of patients and donors after allogeneic stem cell transplantation. TCRdb reanalysed the RT-PCR reads using MiXCR and keeps one entry per CDR3 protein. The sample records some 960,000 distinct CDR3 sequences, over 15% being singletons. Input material: blood, either unsorted or a sorted T cell fraction (not recorded which). The receptor set was obtained from a human donor who was either an allogeneic HSCT recipient or a stem cell or donor lymphocyte infusion donor (not recorded which). It is not recorded whose cells these are; they may come from a transplant donor.

The rearrangement joins TRBV12-3 or TRBV12-4 to TRBJ2-3, with 11 bases matching TRBD2. J was trimmed by 2 bases and V by 5 bases; bases with no gene match: 6. This CDR3 has 16 amino acids. The CDR3 spells CASSPIAGGTTDTQYF. CDR3 DNA: TGTGCCAGCAGTCCGATAGCGGGGGGGACCACAGATACGCAGTATTTT.

This clonotype was counted only a few times. This rearrangement joins TRBV6-1 to TRBJ2-7; D is possibly TRBD1 or TRBD2 (5 bases each). The CDR3 consists of 14 residues. Trimming shortened V by 6 bases and J by 5 bases, and 17 bases separated the two germline ends. Per the germline V gene, CDR1 is MNHNS and CDR2 is SASEGT. The CDR3 region is CASRDAGTGDEQYF. The CDR3 bases are TGTGCCAGCAGAGACGCCGGGACGGGCGACGAGCAGTACTTC.

The chain links TRBV12-3 or TRBV12-4 to TRBJ1-6, with 10 bases that match TRBD1. The CDR3 has 15 residues. V shed 6 bases, J shed 6 bases, and the junction held 5 bases outside the gene matches. The CDR3, as DNA: TGTGCCAGCAGACTCAGGACAGGGGGTAATTCACCCCTCCACTTT. It codes for CASRLRTGGNSPLHF.

The sample holds a few counts of this clonotype. The rearrangement uses TRBV29-1 and TRBJ1-4; D unclear. Germline-derived CDR1 and CDR2 are SQVTM and ANQGSEA. V lost 6 bases, J lost 3 bases, and 17 bases lay in between. The CDR3 length is 15 residues. The CDR3 nucleotides read TGCAGCGTATTAAGTATGCTCGGTCCTAATGAAAAACTGTTTTTT. This sequence encodes CSVLSMLGPNEKLFF.

The J gene is TRBJ2-7, the V gene TRBV14; weak D call: TRBD1 (6 bases). This CDR3 comprises 14 residues. The germline CDR1 and CDR2 sequences are SGHDN and FVKESK. The germline V and J ends were trimmed by 6 bases and 2 bases, with 14 bases remaining between them. CDR3 sequence reads: CASSPQGNTYEQYF. CDR3 nucleotide sequence: TGTGCCAGCAGTCCACAGGGTAACACCTACGAGCAGTACTTC.

This chain joins TRBV4-2 and TRBJ2-1, with 9 bases matching TRBD2. CDR3 length equals 17 residues. Germline loops: CDR1 LGHNA, CDR2 YNFKEQ. V trimming: 0 bases; J trimming: 0 bases; junction bases outside the gene matches: 3. The CDR3 coding sequence is TGTGCCAGCAGCCAAGACCTAGCGGGGACCTCCTACAATGAGCAGTTCTTC. Protein sequence: CASSQDLAGTSYNEQFF.

The chain employs TRBV12-3 or TRBV12-4 and TRBJ1-1, with 7 nucleotides matching TRBD1. The CDR3 is made up of 17 amino acids. Trimming removed 5 bases from V and 0 bases from J; junction bases left unmatched: 12. The CDR3 loop is CASSRTGGLRVNTEAFF. The CDR3 bases are TGTGCCAGCAGTAGGACAGGAGGGTTGCGGGTGAACACTGAAGCTTTCTTT.

This clonotype has more than one count but fewer than ten. The chain links TRBV6-5 to TRBJ2-7, with unresolved D. Germline V gene data show CDR1 as MNHEY and CDR2 as SVGAGI. The CDR3 has 15 residues. V was clipped by 4 bases and J by 6 bases, with 19 bases between them. The CDR3 loop is CASSWLGSRDAEQYF. CDR3 nucleotides: TGTGCCAGCAGTTGGTTGGGATCTCGAGACGCCGAGCAGTACTTC.

The chain recombines TRBV11-2 with TRBJ2-3; the D gene could be TRBD1 or TRBD2 (5 bases each). The CDR3 consists of 16 residues. Trimming took off 5 bases at V and 4 bases at J, with 19 bases between the two ends. CDR1 is SGHAT and CDR2 is FQNNGV in the germline V gene. CDR3 region: CASSRGTSFGPDTQYF. The CDR3 nucleotides read TGTGCCAGCAGCAGAGGGACCTCCTTTGGGCCAGATACGCAGTATTTT.

This sequence joins TRBV7-3 and TRBJ2-1; TRBD2 matches at 11 bases. Looked up from germline, CDR1 is SGHTA and CDR2 is FQGTGA. The V segment lost 1 base and the J segment 0 bases; nucleotides outside the gene matches: 11. The CDR3 has 20 amino acids. This CDR3 is CASSLKRASGRNSSYNEQFF. DNA of the CDR3: TGTGCCAGCAGCTTAAAAAGGGCTAGCGGGAGGAATAGCTCCTACAATGAGCAGTTCTTC.

The sample holds a few counts of this clonotype. V gene TRBV15 combines with J gene TRBJ2-3; D may be TRBD1 (5 bases). Looked up from germline, CDR1 is LNHNV and CDR2 is YYDKDF (reference sequence). CDR3 length: 14 residues. The ends were cut back, 4 bases at V and 0 bases at J, with 8 bases in the middle. CDR3 sequence reads: CATSTTASTDTQYF. The CDR3 DNA follows: TGTGCCACCAGCACGACAGCAAGCACAGATACGCAGTATTTT.

J is TRBJ2-5 and V is TRBV6-2 or TRBV6-3; TRBD1 matches 7 bases. V shed 7 bases, J shed 5 bases, and the junction held 13 bases outside the gene matches. The CDR3 has 15 residues. The germline CDR1 and CDR2 sequences are MNHEY and SVGEGT. The CDR3 coding sequence is TGTGCCAGCAACCGACAGGGAAACCCAGCGGAGACCCAGTACTTC. Translating gives CASNRQGNPAETQYF.

This clonotype was observed a few times. The J gene is TRBJ2-2, the V gene TRBV6-1; 12 positions match TRBD2. This CDR3 comprises 19 residues. The V gene end was trimmed by 6 bases and the J gene end by 1 base; junction bases not matched to a gene: 12. CDR1 is MNHNS and CDR2 is SASEGT in the germline V gene. The CDR3 spells CASRGQRTSGVMNTGELFF. The CDR3 coding sequence is TGTGCCAGCAGGGGCCAGCGGACTAGCGGGGTGATGAACACCGGGGAGCTGTTTTTT.

This chain links TRBV21-1 with TRBJ2-3. TRBV21-1 is a documented pseudogene. This CDR3 region has 11 residues. The chain's CDR3 is CASRVPDTQYF. For the CDR3, the DNA is TGTGCCAGCCGAGTACCCGATACGCAGTATTTT.

This chain links TRBV2 with TRBJ2-2; D not certain. With 3 bases removed from V and 2 bases from J, the gap between germline ends came to 10 bases. Germline CDR1 is SNHLY and CDR2 is FYNNEI. The CDR3 sequence is 15 residues long. CDR3 loop: CASSDRSKNTGELFF. The CDR3 DNA reads as TGTGCCAGCAGTGACAGAAGTAAAAACACCGGGGAGCTGTTTTTT.

This chain joins TRBV12-5 and TRBJ1-1; TRBD1 aligns across 7 bases. The J segment lost 1 base and the V segment lost 8 bases, leaving 13 bases of the junction unmatched. CDR1 is LGHNT, CDR2 FRNRAP, per germline. This CDR3 is 16 amino acids long. The CDR3 sequence: CASTVSQGGWNTEAFF. CDR3 bases: TGTGCTAGTACCGTGAGCCAGGGGGGATGGAACACTGAAGCTTTCTTT.

This clonotype was seen a handful of times. The V and J genes are TRBV10-3 and TRBJ2-3; D tentatively fits TRBD1 or TRBD2 (7 bases each). V shed 4 bases and J shed 4 bases, with 15 bases lying between them. CDR3 length equals 15 residues. Per the germline V gene, CDR1 is ENHRY and CDR2 is SYGVKD. The CDR3 protein is CAISGEAGGADTQYF. In DNA form, the CDR3 reads TGTGCCATCAGTGGGGAGGCAGGGGGGGCAGATACGCAGTATTTT.

This chain connects TRBV12-3 or TRBV12-4 to TRBJ1-2, with D unresolved. The CDR3 covers 14 residues. Trimming took 3 bases from V and 7 from J, leaving 15 bases between them. For the CDR3, the DNA is TGTGCCAGCAGTTTGTCCGGGTCGTCCGGTGGCTACACCTTC. Protein sequence: CASSLSGSSGGYTF.

This clonotype appeared a few times. Written as DNA, the CDR3 is TGTGCCAGCTCATCTAAAATGACTTACTATGGCTACACCTTC. Its translation is CASSSKMTYYGYTF. This chain joins TRBV18 and TRBJ1-2, with unresolved D. V dropped 5 bases and J dropped 3 bases, with 13 bases sitting between them. CDR3 size: 14 residues. The germline V gene has CDR1 KGHSH and CDR2 LQKENI.

This clonotype was seen more than once but under ten times. V and J are TRBV5-1 and TRBJ2-2, with 7 nucleotides matching TRBD1. V shed 6 bases, J shed 6 bases, and the junction held 8 bases outside the gene matches. The length of the CDR3 is 14 residues. Germline V gene sequence: CDR1 SGHRS, CDR2 YFSETQ. The CDR3, as DNA: TGCGCCAGCACCAAGGGGCAGGGGGCCGGGGAGCTGTTTTTT. Its protein product is CASTKGQGAGELFF.

Of note for this clonotype: One end of the junction is discordant with germline, which a read error may explain. The chain recombines TRBV7-7 with TRBJ2-5, with 8 positions matching TRBD1. The CDR3 consists of 15 residues. Germline V lookup: CDR1 SSHAT, CDR2 FNYEAQ (reference sequence). CDR3 protein: CASSLGQVTQETQYF. The CDR3 bases are TGTGCTAGCAGCTTGGGACAGGTTACTCAAGAGACCCAGTACTTC. Combining the CDR3 with reference TRBV7-7 and TRBJ2-5 gives the whole variable domain GAGVSQSPRYKVTKRGQDVTLRCDPISSHATLYWYQQALGQGPEFLTYFNYEAQPDKSGLPSDRFSAERPEGSISTLTIQRTEQRDSAMYRCASSLGQVTQETQYFGPGTRLLVL.

The chain joins TRBV10-3 to TRBJ2-7, with 9 bases fitting TRBD1. Germline V gene data show CDR1 as ENHRY and CDR2 as SYGVKD. V shed 6 bases and J 2 bases; nucleotides not matched to a gene: 8. The CDR3 runs 15 residues. CDR3 amino acids: CAIRASGTGPYEQYF. CDR3 DNA sequence: TGTGCCATCAGAGCTTCCGGGACAGGGCCCTACGAGCAGTACTTC.

The chain has TRBV19 and TRBJ1-2; D is possibly TRBD1 (6 bases). CDR3 length: 16 residues. Trimming removed 4 bases at V and 0 bases at J, with 15 bases between. The germline CDR1 and CDR2 sequences are LNHDA and SQIVND (reference sequence). The CDR3 bases are TGTGCCAGTAGTAGAGAGGGACACCCTGCTAACTATGGCTACACCTTC. Its protein product is CASSREGHPANYGYTF.

This chain links TRBV4-1 with TRBJ2-2; the D call may be TRBD1 or TRBD2 (6 bases each). The germline V gene encodes CDR1 MGHRA and CDR2 YSYEKL. The CDR3 extends over 15 amino acids. Between the trimmed V and J ends, which lost 0 bases and 4 bases, there was a span of 9 bases. CDR3 in amino acids: CASSQEQGGTGELFF. The DNA of the CDR3 is TGCGCCAGCAGCCAAGAACAGGGAGGCACCGGGGAGCTGTTTTTT.

This clonotype appeared many times. The chain combines TRBV4-3 with TRBJ2-7; maybe TRBD1 (6 bases). The germline gives CDR1 LGHNA, CDR2 YSLEER. The ends were cut back, 0 bases at V and 0 bases at J, with 18 bases in the middle. The CDR3 covers 18 residues. The CDR3 region is CASSQDPQHTGSSYEQYF. For the CDR3, the DNA is TGCGCCAGCAGCCAAGATCCCCAGCACACAGGGAGCTCCTACGAGCAGTACTTC.

This rearrangement joins TRBV6-1 to TRBJ2-2; the D gene could be TRBD1 or TRBD2 (5 bases each). The germline CDR1 and CDR2 sequences are MNHNS and SASEGT. V was trimmed by 3 bases and J by 5 bases, leaving 13 bases between them. This CDR3 spans 15 amino acids. In nucleotides, the CDR3 is TGTGCCAGCAGTGATTTCGAGGGGTATACCGGGGAGCTGTTTTTT. Its translation: CASSDFEGYTGELFF.

This sequence joins TRBV25-1 and TRBJ2-1, with 8 bases aligning to TRBD2. The V and J ends lost 3 bases and 8 bases, in that order; junction bases with no gene match: 12. Germline V gene lookup returns CDR1 MGHDK and CDR2 SYGVNS. The CDR3 spans 16 residues. For the CDR3, the DNA is TGTGCCAGCAGTGACCCCTCCACGGGAGGGCACTATGAGCAGTTCTTC. As protein: CASSDPSTGGHYEQFF.

This clonotype came up a few times. The chain has TRBV9 and TRBJ1-5; maybe TRBD1 (5 bases). The CDR3 is made up of 15 amino acids. V was clipped by 4 bases and J by 5 bases, with 16 bases between them. Germline CDR1 is SGDLS and CDR2 is YYNGEE. CDR3 in amino acids: CASSLAGARDQPQHF. CDR3 bases: TGTGCCAGCAGCCTCGCCGGGGCACGAGATCAGCCCCAGCATTTT.